This passage covers 25 T cell receptor beta chains from one sample sequenced in a study of blood T cells in healthy people across ages. A second PCR, run for 7 to 11 cycles, used a sample-barcoded 5' primer plus a J-beta primer mix. TCRdb ran MiXCR on the 5' RACE reads and lists one entry per CDR3 protein. The sample consists of 1.5 million or so distinct CDR3 sequences, roughly 43% of them appearing once. The material sequenced was blood. These receptors all stem from a woman aged 18-29 years in good health.

The chain links TRBV4-2 to TRBJ2-1, with D possibly being TRBD1 (6 bases). The length of the CDR3 is 14 residues. V lost 5 bases and J lost 5, with 13 bases in between. CDR1 is LGHNA and CDR2 is YNFKEQ in the germline V gene. The CDR3: CASSFRDTNNEQFF. CDR3 nucleotide sequence: TGTGCCAGCAGCTTCCGGGACACCAACAATGAGCAGTTCTTC.

This clonotype has more than one count but fewer than ten. The chain joins TRBV7-9 to TRBJ1-2; maybe TRBD1 (5 bases). The CDR3 has 14 residues. Looked up from germline, CDR1 is SEHNR and CDR2 is FQNEAQ (reference sequence). V was trimmed by 5 bases and J by 5 bases, leaving 15 bases between them. CDR3 protein: CASSTQEGWYGYTF. The CDR3 DNA follows: TGTGCCAGCAGCACCCAGGAGGGGTGGTATGGCTACACCTTC.

V is TRBV5-6 and J is TRBJ2-7; possibly TRBD2 for D (6 bases). Germline V gives CDR1 SGHDT, CDR2 YYEEEE. There are 13 residues in the CDR3. The germline V and J ends were trimmed by 6 bases and 0 bases, with 10 bases remaining between them. CDR3 loop: CASTKTSSYEQYF. In nucleotides, the CDR3 is TGTGCCAGCACCAAGACTAGCTCCTACGAGCAGTACTTC.

This chain joins TRBV6-5 and TRBJ1-2, with a tentative D call TRBD1 (6 bases). Trimming removed 5 bases at V and 8 bases at J, with 15 bases between. This CDR3 is 13 amino acids long. CDR1 is MNHEY, CDR2 SVGAGI, per germline. CDR3 sequence: CASSTSTGWGYTF. The CDR3 DNA is TGTGCCAGCAGTACCTCTACAGGGTGGGGCTACACCTTC.

CDR3 nucleotide sequence: TGTGCCAGCAGTAAACAGCTAACTAGCACAGATACGCAGTATTTT. It is translated as CASSKQLTSTDTQYF. V gene TRBV7-2 combines with J gene TRBJ2-3; D gene unclear. V lost 6 bases, J lost 0 bases, and 13 bases lay in between. The CDR3 sequence is 15 residues long. CDR1 is SGHTA, CDR2 FQGNSA, per germline.

In the case of this clonotype: Mismatch with germline at one junction end may stem from a read error. The CDR3, as DNA: TGTGCCATCAGCAAGATCAAGACAGGGGGAAATATCTACGGGCAGTACTTC. Translation gives CAISKIKTGGNIYGQYF. The rearrangement uses TRBV10-3 and TRBJ2-7, with 9 bases matching TRBD1. Looked up from germline, CDR1 is ENHRY and CDR2 is SYGVKD. CDR3 length: 17 residues.

This rearrangement joins TRBV7-2 to TRBJ1-3; 7 bases align to TRBD1. This CDR3 spans 16 amino acids. Germline V lookup: CDR1 SGHTA, CDR2 FQGNSA. The ends lost 6 bases at V and 0 bases at J; junction bases unmatched: 8. The CDR3: CASSRDSANSGNTIYF. In DNA, the CDR3 is TGTGCCAGCAGTCGGGACAGCGCCAACTCTGGAAACACCATATATTTT.

As for this clonotype: One junction end disagrees with the germline gene, perhaps due to a read error. The chain recombines TRBV3-1 with TRBJ2-7; D is unclear. Germline V gene sequence: CDR1 LGHDT, CDR2 YNNKEL (reference sequence). This CDR3 spans 15 amino acids. CDR3 DNA sequence: TGTGCCAGCAGCCAAGCTGCAGCTCGGCCCTACGAGCAGTACTTT. This gives the protein CASSQAAARPYEQYF.

This clonotype occurred a few times. The chain recombines TRBV28 with TRBJ2-1, with 14 bases that match TRBD2. V shed 5 bases and J 7 bases; nucleotides not matched to a gene: 10. CDR1 MDHEN and CDR2 SYDVKM come from the germline V gene. This CDR3 region has 17 residues. As DNA, the CDR3 is TGTGCCAGCAGTCCGGGACTAGCGGGAGATCTAAGGAATGAGCAGTTCTTC. It yields the protein CASSPGLAGDLRNEQFF.

The genes are TRBV9 and TRBJ2-5, with 7 positions matching TRBD1. The CDR3 is 15 residues long. From germline, CDR1 is SGDLS and CDR2 YYNGEE. J lost 3 bases, V lost 0 bases, and 5 bases had no gene match. The CDR3 loop reads CASSVGWQGEETQYF. Written as DNA, the CDR3 is TGTGCCAGCAGCGTAGGCTGGCAGGGGGAAGAGACCCAGTACTTC.

This chain uses TRBV7-2 with TRBJ2-3, with TRBD2 matching 8 bases. The CDR3 covers 15 residues. CDR1 SGHTA and CDR2 FQGNSA come from the germline V gene. Trimming at V came to 5 bases and at J to 0 bases, leaving 4 bases not matched to a gene. This chain's CDR3 is CASSRQRGSTDTQYF. In DNA form, the CDR3 reads TGTGCCAGCAGCCGGCAGCGGGGGAGCACAGATACGCAGTATTTT. The full variable domain, rest sourced from reference TRBV7-2 and TRBJ2-3, is GAGVSQSPSNKVTEKGKDVELRCDPISGHTALYWYRQSLGQGLEFLIYFQGNSAPDKSGLPSDRFSAERTGGSVSTLTIQRTQQEDSAVYLCASSRQRGSTDTQYFGPGTRLTVL.

The chain employs TRBV5-6 and TRBJ2-4; maybe TRBD1 (6 bases). The J call is in doubt because the DNA end fits TRBJ2-5 better. Germline V gene sequence: CDR1 SGHDT, CDR2 YYEEEE. The CDR3 extends over 15 amino acids. The CDR3, as DNA: TGTGCCAGCAGCTCTCGCTCAGGGGTCTTCGAGACCCAGTACTTC. Residues: CASSSRSGVFETQYF.

This rearrangement joins TRBV7-9 to TRBJ2-3, with D possibly matching TRBD1 (6 bases). Trimming shortened V by 5 bases and J by 2 bases, and 14 bases separated the two germline ends. CDR3 length equals 15 residues. CDR1 SEHNR and CDR2 FQNEAQ come from the germline V gene (reference sequence). The CDR3 DNA follows: TGTGCCAGCAGCCAGCTGACAGGTGACACAGATACGCAGTATTTT. This translates into CASSQLTGDTDTQYF.

This clonotype has at least ten counts. This chain uses TRBV29-1 with TRBJ2-7; tentatively, D is TRBD2 (6 bases). The CDR3 loop spans 13 amino acids. Germline values: CDR1 SQVTM, CDR2 ANQGSEA. V was shortened by 0 bases and J by 4 bases, with 10 bases between the two germline ends. This chain's CDR3 is CSVEETSSYEQYF. CDR3 in DNA: TGCAGCGTTGAAGAGACTAGTTCGTACGAGCAGTACTTC.

This chain uses TRBV4-2 with TRBJ2-1; TRBD2 agrees at 12 bases. V lost 0 bases, J lost 7 bases, and 10 bases stayed unmatched. The CDR3 consists of 18 residues. Germline V gives CDR1 LGHNA, CDR2 YNFKEQ. CDR3 sequence: CASSQDSLAGGPENEQFF. The CDR3, as DNA: TGTGCCAGCAGCCAAGATTCGCTAGCGGGAGGGCCGGAAAATGAGCAGTTCTTC.

The genes are TRBV5-1 and TRBJ1-1; D remains ambiguous. V dropped 4 bases and J dropped 4 bases, with 14 bases sitting between them. The CDR3 spans 14 residues. Germline CDR1 reads SGHRS; CDR2 reads YFSETQ. CDR3: CASSVFRWGTEAFF. The CDR3 region has the DNA TGCGCCAGCAGCGTGTTCAGGTGGGGCACTGAAGCTTTCTTT. The entire variable domain, with the rest obtained from reference TRBV5-1 and TRBJ1-1, is as follows: KAGVTQTPRYLIKTRGQQVTLSCSPISGHRSVSWYQQTPGQGLQFLFEYFSETQRNKGNFPGRFSGRQFSNSRSEMNVSTLELGDSALYLCASSVFRWGTEAFFGQGTRLTVV.

The chain links TRBV4-3 to TRBJ2-1, with D perhaps TRBD2 (6 bases). Germline CDR1 LGHNA, CDR2 YSLEER. V was pared by 6 bases and J by 10 bases, with 13 bases between. The CDR3 is 12 residues long. This CDR3 is CASRHPGREQFF. In DNA, the CDR3 is TGCGCCAGCAGGCATCCGGGGAGGGAGCAGTTCTTC.

V is TRBV10-3 and J is TRBJ2-7, with 9 nucleotides matching TRBD1. The CDR3 covers 15 residues. The junction had 7 bases not matched to a gene; V was cut back by 6 bases and J by 1 base. Per the germline V gene, CDR1 is ENHRY and CDR2 is SYGVKD. The CDR3 loop reads CAIREPGQGSYEQYF. The CDR3 nucleotides read TGTGCCATCAGGGAACCGGGACAGGGTTCCTACGAGCAGTACTTC.

This clonotype was seen a handful of times. The genes are TRBV15 and TRBJ2-3; TRBD1 matches 12 bases. This CDR3 has 15 amino acids. Per germline, CDR1 LNHNV and CDR2 YYDKDF (reference sequence). The ends lost 5 bases at V and 6 bases at J; junction bases unmatched: 6. Written as DNA, the CDR3 is TGTGCCACCAGCTCCCGGGACAGGGGGCCGGATACGCAGTATTTT. Amino acid sequence: CATSSRDRGPDTQYF.

The chain joins TRBV7-9 to TRBJ1-2; 10 bases align to TRBD1. CDR1 and CDR2 (germline): SEHNR, FQNEAQ (reference sequence). V was clipped by 5 bases and J by 8 bases; unmatched bases: 2. The length of the CDR3 is 12 residues. The CDR3: CASSGTGEGYTF. In nucleotides, the CDR3 is TGTGCCAGCAGCGGGACAGGGGAAGGCTACACCTTC.

The gene calls are TRBV3-1 and TRBJ1-2, with a possible D match to TRBD1 (5 bases). The CDR3 runs 17 residues. In germline, CDR1 is LGHDT, CDR2 YNNKEL (reference sequence). The V and J ends lost 4 bases and 0 bases respectively, with 18 bases between them. Here the CDR3 reads CASSPGIEGPSNYGYTF. CDR3 in DNA: TGTGCCAGCAGCCCCGGTATAGAGGGACCCTCTAACTATGGCTACACCTTC. Combining the CDR3 with reference TRBV3-1 and TRBJ1-2 gives the whole variable domain DTAVSQTPKYLVTQMGNDKSIKCEQNLGHDTMYWYKQDSKKFLKIMFSYNNKELIINETVPNRFSPKSPDKAHLNLHINSLELGDSAVYFCASSPGIEGPSNYGYTFGSGTRLTVV.

The chain couples TRBV28 to TRBJ1-2, with a possible D match to TRBD1 (5 bases). The CDR3 is made up of 12 amino acids. V was cut by 4 bases and J by 8 bases, with 11 bases left in between. Germline V gene lookup returns CDR1 MDHEN and CDR2 SYDVKM. CDR3: CASSSPWGGYTF. DNA for the CDR3: TGTGCCAGCAGTTCCCCCTGGGGCGGCTACACCTTC.

The chain has TRBV5-1 and TRBJ1-4; tentative D call: TRBD1 (6 bases). Germline-derived CDR1 and CDR2 are SGHRS and YFSETQ. The CDR3 is 15 amino acids. The V end lost 4 bases, the J end lost 5 bases, and 15 bases lay between the germline ends. DNA for the CDR3: TGCGCCAGCAGCGAAGGGGGACGGAGCAATGAAAAACTGTTTTTT. Its protein product is CASSEGGRSNEKLFF.

This clonotype has a single count. This chain connects TRBV15 to TRBJ2-7; the D gene is possibly TRBD2 (5 bases). The V gene's germline CDR1 is LNHNV and CDR2 YYDKDF (reference sequence). The CDR3 has 16 residues. V lost 5 bases and J lost 5, with 22 bases in between. DNA of the CDR3: TGTGCCACCAGCGGAGGCTGCGGACCCGTAACTAACGAGCAGTACTTC. Translating gives CATSGGCGPVTNEQYF. The whole variable domain, remainder taken from reference TRBV15 and TRBJ2-7, is DAMVIQNPRYQVTQFGKPVTLSCSQTLNHNVMYWYQQKSSQAPKLLFHYYDKDFNNEADTPDNFQSRRPNTSFCFLDIRSPGLGDTAMYLCATSGGCGPVTNEQYFGPGTRLTVT.

The chain has TRBV4-1 and TRBJ1-4; weak D call: TRBD1 (5 bases). V lost 4 bases to trimming and J lost 8 bases, with 14 bases between them. The CDR3 extends over 14 amino acids. Germline lookup yields CDR1 MGHRA and CDR2 YSYEKL. Here the CDR3 reads CASSPPRVLEKLFF. The CDR3 nucleotides read TGCGCCAGCAGCCCTCCCAGGGTACTCGAAAAACTGTTTTTT.